A selection of T cell receptor beta chains follows, all from one sample in a study of blood T cell repertoires in COVID-19. The repertoire was sequenced with immunoSEQ multiplex PCR; TCRdb's copy has only in-frame clones and lacks some. Of over 200,000 clones in the sample, approximately 90% were seen once. The sample consisted of PBMCs or T cells enriched from blood (not recorded which). These receptors were obtained from a man aged 25-45 years who had recovered from COVID-19. The CDR3 runs from the conserved cysteine through the conserved F or W. Each record gives: D gene, J gene, clone size, V gene, CDR3 DNA, CDR3 protein. D genes are given only for firm matches. Only part of the rows carry a size: once, few, many, or a class if the clone is expanded.

d_call: TRBD1
j_call: TRBJ1-1
clone_size: -
v_call: TRBV28
cdr3_nt: TGTGCCAGCCTTTTCTTCGGACAGGATAAAGCTTTCTTT
cdr3_aa: CASLFFGQDKAFF

d_call: TRBD1
j_call: TRBJ1-1
clone_size: -
v_call: TRBV24-1
cdr3_nt: TGTGCCACCAGTCCGGGACAGACAAATGAAGCTTTCTTT
cdr3_aa: CATSPGQTNEAFF

d_call: TRBD1
j_call: TRBJ2-7
clone_size: -
v_call: TRBV6-6
cdr3_nt: TGTGCCAGCAGTCGAAGGGAACACTCCGGGACAGGGGCATCGAGCGAGCAGTACTTC
cdr3_aa: CASSRREHSGTGASSEQYF

d_call: -
j_call: TRBJ1-4
clone_size: -
v_call: TRBV3-1/TRBV3-2
cdr3_nt: TGTGCCAGCAGCCAACCCAGGGTTGGTAATGAAAAACTGTTTTTT
cdr3_aa: CASSQPRVGNEKLFF

d_call: -
j_call: TRBJ1-2
clone_size: -
v_call: TRBV5-6
cdr3_nt: TGTGCCAGCAGCTGGGCGGGGGAAGCCTACACCTTC
cdr3_aa: CASSWAGEAYTF

d_call: -
j_call: TRBJ2-7
clone_size: -
v_call: TRBV28
cdr3_nt: TGTGCCAGCAGACCCGGACAGCTCGCCTCCTACGAGCAGTACTTC
cdr3_aa: CASRPGQLASYEQYF

d_call: -
j_call: TRBJ1-2
clone_size: -
v_call: TRBV5-6
cdr3_nt: TGTGCCAGCAGCTTGGGAGGAGGCTACACCTTC
cdr3_aa: CASSLGGGYTF

d_call: -
j_call: TRBJ2-5
clone_size: -
v_call: TRBV18
cdr3_nt: TGTGCCAGCTCAGCTCACCACGGGGAGACCCAGTACTTC
cdr3_aa: CASSAHHGETQYF

d_call: TRBD1
j_call: TRBJ1-2
clone_size: -
v_call: TRBV30
cdr3_nt: TGTGCCTGGAGTACGCCCCCGAGGGGGCGGAATGGCTACACCTTC
cdr3_aa: CAWSTPPRGRNGYTF

d_call: -
j_call: TRBJ1-1
clone_size: -
v_call: TRBV12-3/TRBV12-4
cdr3_nt: TGTGCCAGCCAGACAATGAACACTGAAGCTTTCTTT
cdr3_aa: CASQTMNTEAFF

d_call: TRBD2
j_call: TRBJ2-5
clone_size: -
v_call: TRBV19
cdr3_nt: TGTGCCAGTAGTCTCTCGGGACTAGCGGGCCCAGAGACCCAGTACTTC
cdr3_aa: CASSLSGLAGPETQYF

d_call: -
j_call: TRBJ1-5
clone_size: -
v_call: TRBV4-3
cdr3_nt: TGCGCCAGCAGCCAAGAGGGAGGTACAAATCAGCCCCAGCATTTT
cdr3_aa: CASSQEGGTNQPQHF

d_call: -
j_call: TRBJ2-6
clone_size: -
v_call: TRBV6-2/TRBV6-3
cdr3_nt: TGTGCCAGCAGTTACCGCCCTTCGGGGTCTGGGGCCAACGTCCTGACTTTC
cdr3_aa: CASSYRPSGSGANVLTF

d_call: -
j_call: TRBJ1-2
clone_size: once
v_call: TRBV3-1/TRBV3-2
cdr3_nt: TGTGCCAGCAGCCACCCTAAACGGCTGGGAGTGAAGCCCAACTATGGCTACACCTTC
cdr3_aa: CASSHPKRLGVKPNYGYTF

d_call: -
j_call: TRBJ1-2
clone_size: -
v_call: TRBV7-2
cdr3_nt: TGTGCCAGCAGCTTAGAAGTTTCTAGAGGCTACACCTTC
cdr3_aa: CASSLEVSRGYTF

d_call: -
j_call: TRBJ2-3
clone_size: -
v_call: TRBV7-2
cdr3_nt: TGTGCCAGCAGCTTAGGGCGGGGTGGCAGAAGCACAGATACGCAGTATTTT
cdr3_aa: CASSLGRGGRSTDTQYF

d_call: -
j_call: TRBJ1-2
clone_size: few
v_call: TRBV10-3
cdr3_nt: TGTGCCATCAGTGGGACCGGGGTAGGGTATGGCTACACCTTC
cdr3_aa: CAISGTGVGYGYTF

d_call: -
j_call: TRBJ1-6
clone_size: -
v_call: TRBV2
cdr3_nt: TGTGCCAGCAGGAATTCGGGGCCCCTCCACTTT
cdr3_aa: CASRNSGPLHF

d_call: -
j_call: TRBJ1-1
clone_size: few
v_call: TRBV18
cdr3_nt: TGTGCCAGCTCACCAACCCAGTTGAACACTGAAGCTTTCTTT
cdr3_aa: CASSPTQLNTEAFF

d_call: -
j_call: TRBJ1-1
clone_size: -
v_call: TRBV12-3/TRBV12-4
cdr3_nt: TGTGCCAGCAGTTTCTCGGGGGGCACTGAAGCTTTCTTT
cdr3_aa: CASSFSGGTEAFF

d_call: -
j_call: TRBJ2-2
clone_size: -
v_call: TRBV18
cdr3_nt: TGTGCCAGCTTGCGAGGGTTAGACACCGGGGAGCTGTTTTTT
cdr3_aa: CASLRGLDTGELFF

d_call: TRBD1
j_call: TRBJ2-7
clone_size: -
v_call: TRBV6-5
cdr3_nt: TGTGCCAGCAGCAGACAGGGTGGAAGATCCTACGAGCAGTACTTC
cdr3_aa: CASSRQGGRSYEQYF

d_call: -
j_call: TRBJ2-7
clone_size: -
v_call: TRBV6-5
cdr3_nt: TGTGCCAGCACCATGGGGGGAGAGGGAGCGTACGAGCAGTACTTC
cdr3_aa: CASTMGGEGAYEQYF

d_call: -
j_call: TRBJ2-6
clone_size: -
v_call: TRBV29-1
cdr3_nt: TGCAGCGTAACAGGCTCTGGGGCCAACGTCCTGACTTTC
cdr3_aa: CSVTGSGANVLTF

d_call: TRBD1
j_call: TRBJ2-5
clone_size: -
v_call: TRBV10-1
cdr3_nt: TGCGCCAGCAGTGAGTCTAAGGGGCCGGGACAGGGACATTGTGGGACCCAGTACTTC
cdr3_aa: CASSESKGPGQGHCGTQYF

d_call: TRBD1
j_call: TRBJ1-6
clone_size: -
v_call: TRBV9
cdr3_nt: TGTGCCAGCAGTTCTCAGGGGGCCGGGTCACCCCTCCACTTT
cdr3_aa: CASSSQGAGSPLHF

d_call: -
j_call: TRBJ2-3
clone_size: -
v_call: TRBV27
cdr3_nt: TGTGCCAGCAGTTTACCAGGGATGGCAGATACGCAGTATTTT
cdr3_aa: CASSLPGMADTQYF

d_call: -
j_call: TRBJ1-5
clone_size: -
v_call: TRBV4-1
cdr3_nt: TGCGCCAGCAGCCTCCTGGGCACAGGCGATCAGCCCCAGCATTTT
cdr3_aa: CASSLLGTGDQPQHF

d_call: -
j_call: TRBJ1-2
clone_size: -
v_call: TRBV7-9
cdr3_nt: TGTGCCAGCAGCCCGAGGTCCAGGGACAAGGGCTATGGCTACACCTTC
cdr3_aa: CASSPRSRDKGYGYTF

d_call: TRBD2
j_call: TRBJ2-1
clone_size: -
v_call: TRBV3-1/TRBV3-2
cdr3_nt: TGTGCCAGCAGCCAATGGACTAGCGGGGTAGGTGAGCAGTTCTTC
cdr3_aa: CASSQWTSGVGEQFF

d_call: -
j_call: TRBJ1-1
clone_size: -
v_call: TRBV3-1/TRBV3-2
cdr3_nt: TGTGCCAGCAGCCAAGCACAGGGAGCTGAAGCTTTCTTT
cdr3_aa: CASSQAQGAEAFF

d_call: -
j_call: TRBJ1-2
clone_size: -
v_call: TRBV6-5
cdr3_nt: TGTGCCAGCAGTTACGCTGGTCAGGGGAAAGGCGGCTACACCTTC
cdr3_aa: CASSYAGQGKGGYTF

d_call: -
j_call: TRBJ2-7
clone_size: -
v_call: TRBV19
cdr3_nt: TGTGCCAGTAGTATGATCCCCGGGACAACCCACGAGCAGTACTTC
cdr3_aa: CASSMIPGTTHEQYF